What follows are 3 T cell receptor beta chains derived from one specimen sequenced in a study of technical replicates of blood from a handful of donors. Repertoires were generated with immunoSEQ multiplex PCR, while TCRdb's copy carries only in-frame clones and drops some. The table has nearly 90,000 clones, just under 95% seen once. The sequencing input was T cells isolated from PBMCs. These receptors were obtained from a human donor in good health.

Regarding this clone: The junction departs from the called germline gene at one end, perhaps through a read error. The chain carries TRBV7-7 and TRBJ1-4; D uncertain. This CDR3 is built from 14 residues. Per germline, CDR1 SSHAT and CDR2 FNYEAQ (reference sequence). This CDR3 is CASSPGSSDEKLFF. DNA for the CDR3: TGTGCTAGCAGCCCGGGGTCGTCGGATGAAAAACTGTTTTTT.

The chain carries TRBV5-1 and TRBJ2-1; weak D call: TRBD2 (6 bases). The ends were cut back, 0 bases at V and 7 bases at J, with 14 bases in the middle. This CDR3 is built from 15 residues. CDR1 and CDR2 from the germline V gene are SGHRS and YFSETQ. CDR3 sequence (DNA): TGCGCCAGCAGCTTGGTTCCAGGCGGGATAAATGAGCAGTTCTTC. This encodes CASSLVPGGINEQFF.

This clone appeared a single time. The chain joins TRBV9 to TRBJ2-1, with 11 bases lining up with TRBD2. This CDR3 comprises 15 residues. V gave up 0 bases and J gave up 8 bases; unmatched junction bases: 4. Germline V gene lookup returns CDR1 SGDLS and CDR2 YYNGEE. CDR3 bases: TGTGCCAGCAGCGTAGCTGGGACTAGCGGTTATGAGCAGTTCTTC. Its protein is CASSVAGTSGYEQFF.